This T cell receptor (beta chain) was captured by sequencing in a study of OX40 agonist ivuxolimab in advanced cancers. Individuals having autoimmune disease history or systemic immunosuppression were not enrolled. Patients had blood sampled at baseline and again on cycle 4 day 1 and cycle 7 day 1. This table comes from immunoSEQ multiplex PCR, and its TCRdb copy is limited to in-frame clones, with some not included. The profile shows under 85,000 clones, 94% of them singletons. Germline values: CDR1 SEHNR, CDR2 FQNEAQ (reference sequence). After removal of 5 bases from V and 5 bases from J, the junction contained 10 bases not matched to a gene. The CDR3 spans 15 residues.

The material was CD4+ or CD8+ T cells sorted from blood, obtained in a trial of the OX40 agonist ivuxolimab. This rearrangement joins TRBV7-9 to TRBJ2-7; the match to TRBD1 covers 9 bases. The source is an adult with an advanced solid tumor such as melanoma, head and neck, liver or kidney cancer. The CDR3 region has the DNA TGTGCCAGCAGCGCCGGGACAGGGTCGGCGGACGAGCAGTACTTC. Translated: CASSAGTGSADEQYF.